The following is a TCR beta chain sequence with its context. The antigen is unknown. This record belongs to a study of a mutant IDH1 vaccine in newly diagnosed glioma. As for the study in general: Before enrollment, the patients had been treated with radiotherapy alone, temozolomide alone, or both together. Most of them had received both.

V was cut by 0 bases and J by 0 bases, with 15 bases left in between. Per germline, CDR1 LNHNV and CDR2 YYDKDF (reference sequence). The CDR3 extends over 17 amino acids. The time point: baseline, week 1 (first vaccination visit). Indicated treatment: pre-vaccination baseline after standard-of-care therapy. Study results and limitations: Vaccine-induced immune responses occurred in more than 80% of patients.

Profiling relied on immunoSEQ multiplex PCR, and the TCRdb table lists in-frame clones only, not all of them. This table has approximately 70,000 clones, 70% to 90% appearing once. Sequencing was performed on PBMCs, taken from a glioma patient treated with radiotherapy, temozolomide or both. This chain uses TRBV15 with TRBJ2-7; D possibly corresponds to TRBD2 (5 bases). This sequence was found in a man younger than 45 with glioma. DNA of the CDR3: TGTGCCACCAGCAGAGATCTTTCAGGACTGCTCTCCTACGAGCAGTACTTC. Its protein is CATSRDLSGLLSYEQYF.